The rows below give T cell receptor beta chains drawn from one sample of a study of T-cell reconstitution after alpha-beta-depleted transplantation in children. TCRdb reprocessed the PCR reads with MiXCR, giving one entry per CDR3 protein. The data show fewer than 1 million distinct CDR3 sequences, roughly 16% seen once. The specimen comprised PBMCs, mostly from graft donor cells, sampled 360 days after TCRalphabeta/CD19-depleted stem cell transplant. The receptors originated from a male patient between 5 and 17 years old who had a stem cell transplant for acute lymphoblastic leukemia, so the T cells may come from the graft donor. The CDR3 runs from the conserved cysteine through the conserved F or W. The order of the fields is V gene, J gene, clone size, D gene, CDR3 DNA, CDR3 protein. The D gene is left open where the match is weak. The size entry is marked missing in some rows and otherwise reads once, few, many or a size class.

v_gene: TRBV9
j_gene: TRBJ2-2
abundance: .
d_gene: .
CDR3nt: TGTGCCAGCAGCGAAAAGGGAGGTGGTCCGAACACCGGGGAGCTGTTTTTT
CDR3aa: CASSEKGGGPNTGELFF

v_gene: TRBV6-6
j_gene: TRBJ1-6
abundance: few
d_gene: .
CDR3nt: TGTGCCAGCAATGGGCAGCAGAATTCACCCCTCCACTTT
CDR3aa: CASNGQQNSPLHF

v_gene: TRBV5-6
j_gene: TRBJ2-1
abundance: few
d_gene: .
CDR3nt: TGTGCCAGCAGCTTGGACTATCTAGCGAACGGGGTAATAGGGCAGTTCTTC
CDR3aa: CASSLDYLANGVIGQFF

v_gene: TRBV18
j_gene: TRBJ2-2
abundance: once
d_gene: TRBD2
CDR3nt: TGTGCCAGCTCAGGACTAGCAGACACCGGGGAGCTGTTTTTT
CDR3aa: CASSGLADTGELFF

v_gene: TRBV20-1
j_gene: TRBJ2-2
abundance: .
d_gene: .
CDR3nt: TGCAGTGCTAGAGTCTTTTTTGGAGCTAACTCATCCACCGGGGAGCTGTTTTTT
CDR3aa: CSARVFFGANSSTGELFF

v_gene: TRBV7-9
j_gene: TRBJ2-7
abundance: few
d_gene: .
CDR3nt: TGTGCCAGCAGCTCGTCCTTGGGGGTAAGCTCCTACGAGCAGTACTTC
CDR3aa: CASSSSLGVSSYEQYF

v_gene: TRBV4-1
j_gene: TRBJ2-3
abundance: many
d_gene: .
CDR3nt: TGCGCCAGCAGCCAAGGAGGTGGGCTAGGCGTGGATACGCAGTATTTT
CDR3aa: CASSQGGGLGVDTQYF

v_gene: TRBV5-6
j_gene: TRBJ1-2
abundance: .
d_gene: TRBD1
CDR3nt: TGTGCCAGCAGCTCTTGGACAGGCCCCTACGGGTATGGCTACACCTTC
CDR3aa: CASSSWTGPYGYGYTF

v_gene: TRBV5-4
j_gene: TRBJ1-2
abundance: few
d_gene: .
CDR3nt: TGTGCCAGCAGCTTGGGGGCAGGGCCCCCGGGCTACACCTTC
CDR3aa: CASSLGAGPPGYTF

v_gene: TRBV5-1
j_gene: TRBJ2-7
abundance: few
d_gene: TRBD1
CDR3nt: TGCGCCAGCAGCTGGGGGACAGAGTTCTCCTACGAGCAGTACTTC
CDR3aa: CASSWGTEFSYEQYF

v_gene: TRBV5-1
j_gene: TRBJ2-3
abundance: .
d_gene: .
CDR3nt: TGCGCCAGCAGCTCGGCGAGGACAAAACCTTATAGCACAGATACGCAGTATTTT
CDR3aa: CASSSARTKPYSTDTQYF

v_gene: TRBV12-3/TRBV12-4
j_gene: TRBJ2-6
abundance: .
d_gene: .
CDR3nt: TGTGCCAGCAGTTTGCCCCGAGCCAACGTCCTGACTTTC
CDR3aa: CASSLPRANVLTF

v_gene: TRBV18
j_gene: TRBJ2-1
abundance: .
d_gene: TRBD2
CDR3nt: TGTGCCAGCTCACCACCGGTTTTTAGCGGGAGATACAATGAGCAGTTCTTC
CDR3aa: CASSPPVFSGRYNEQFF

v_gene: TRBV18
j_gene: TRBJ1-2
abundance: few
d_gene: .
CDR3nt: TGTGCCAGCTCACCAGACACCAAGTATGGCTACACCTTC
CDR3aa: CASSPDTKYGYTF

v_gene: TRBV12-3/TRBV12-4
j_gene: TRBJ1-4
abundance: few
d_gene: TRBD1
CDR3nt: TGTGCCAGCAGTCCCCTCACAGGGGGCTTCGGAAAACTGTTTTTT
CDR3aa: CASSPLTGGFGKLFF

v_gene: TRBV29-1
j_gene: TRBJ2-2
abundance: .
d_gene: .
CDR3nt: TGCAGCGTTGAATTTTTGCCTGGGGGGCTGTTTTTT
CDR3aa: CSVEFLPGGLFF

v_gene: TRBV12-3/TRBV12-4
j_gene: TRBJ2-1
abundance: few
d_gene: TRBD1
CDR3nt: TGTGCCAGCAGACTAGGACAGGGGGCGGAACAGGTCTTC
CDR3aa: CASRLGQGAEQVF

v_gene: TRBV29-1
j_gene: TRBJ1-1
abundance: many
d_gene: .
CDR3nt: TGCAGCTCCGGGGACCGGGAAGCTTTCTTT
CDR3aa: CSSGDREAFF

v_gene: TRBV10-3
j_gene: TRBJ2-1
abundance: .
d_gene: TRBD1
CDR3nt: TGTGCCATCACGGGGACAGGGGTTGGGTATGAGCAGTTCTTC
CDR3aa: CAITGTGVGYEQFF

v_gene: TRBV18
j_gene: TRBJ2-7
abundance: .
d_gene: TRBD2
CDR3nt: TGTGCCAGCTCACCCCGAACTAGCGGGAGATGGATCGAGCAGTACTTC
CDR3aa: CASSPRTSGRWIEQYF